The 27 T cell receptor beta chains below come from one sample, sequenced in a study of CD8+CD57+ T cells in acquired aplastic anemia. Patients picked for sequencing had shown CD8+CD57+ cell expansion detected by flow cytometry. TCR beta VDJ combinations and CDR3 sequences were profiled from genomic DNA. Via MiXCR, TCRdb re-called the reads, giving one row per CDR3 protein. The sample lists 450,000 to 550,000 distinct CDR3 sequences, around 30% seen once, with nearly 0.85% in the top ten. The sequenced sample was sorted CD4+, CD8+, or CD8+CD57+ T cells (not recorded which) from PBMCs. These receptors were taken from a human donor with aplastic anemia.

The sample holds one count of this clonotype. It may be a read error: a sequence one base away is much more abundant. The rearrangement links TRBV7-9 to TRBJ1-1; possible D gene TRBD1, 5 bases. Germline values: CDR1 SEHNR, CDR2 FQNEAQ (reference sequence). The CDR3 is made up of 12 amino acids. The CDR3 bases are TGTGCCAGCAACTTAGACAGCACTGAAGCTTTCTTT. Protein: CASNLDSTEAFF.

The chain links TRBV20-1 to TRBJ1-6; weak D call: TRBD1 (6 bases). V lost 0 bases to trimming and J lost 10 bases, with 16 bases between them. Germline-derived CDR1 and CDR2 are DFQATT and SNEGSKA (reference sequence). The CDR3 totals 15 residues. The CDR3 DNA reads as TGCAGTGCTAGAGATACAGGGTTTGGAGGCTCACCCCTCCACTTT. This gives the protein CSARDTGFGGSPLHF.

As to this clonotype: Just one base apart from a much larger clone, this may be a read error. The rearrangement uses TRBV11-2 and TRBJ1-6; D remains ambiguous. The length of the CDR3 is 15 residues. Germline values: CDR1 SGHAT, CDR2 FQNNGV. Deletions cut 0 bases from V and 12 bases from J, with 15 bases between. The CDR3 region is CASSLEGQRALPLHF. CDR3 DNA: TGTGCCAGCAGCTTAGAAGGCCAGAGGGCATTACCCCTCCACTTT.

The chain carries TRBV2 and TRBJ1-1, with D perhaps matching TRBD1 (5 bases). The CDR3 loop spans 13 amino acids. V was trimmed by 6 bases and J by 6 bases, leaving 14 bases between them. CDR1 is SNHLY and CDR2 is FYNNEI in the germline V gene. CDR3 coding DNA: TGTGCCAGCAGCTTGGCCAGGGATGCTGAAGCTTTCTTT. It yields the protein CASSLARDAEAFF.

Concerning this clonotype itself: This clone may be a read error of a much larger clone one base away. The CDR3 ends on some other residue instead of the conserved phenylalanine or tryptophan, so this is likely a read error. The V call is TRBV29-1, the J call TRBJ1-1; possibly TRBD1 for D (6 bases). The germline V gene has CDR1 SQVTM and CDR2 ANQGSEA. The CDR3 is made up of 14 amino acids. V lost 5 bases, J lost 3 bases, and 16 bases lay in between. DNA of the CDR3: TGCAGCGTTTCACAGGGTTTTTTAGACACTGAAGCTTTCCTT. It specifies CSVSQGFLDTEAFL.

The chain is built from TRBV5-1 and TRBJ2-2; weak D call: TRBD2 (6 bases). CDR1 is SGHRS and CDR2 is YFSETQ in the germline V gene. This CDR3 comprises 16 residues. V dropped 0 bases and J dropped 1 base, with 10 bases sitting between them. The DNA of the CDR3 is TGCGCCAGCAGCTTGGACGGCGGGATGAACACCGGGGAGCTGTTTTTT. Encoded protein: CASSLDGGMNTGELFF.

The V call is TRBV4-3, the J call TRBJ1-3; D call uncertain. Germline lookup yields CDR1 LGHNA and CDR2 YSLEER. This CDR3 contains 15 residues. The V gene lost 1 base and the J gene lost 0 bases, with 7 bases spanning the gap. The CDR3 nucleotides read TGCGCCAGCAGCCAAGGAGGAAGCTCTGGAAACACCATATATTTT. This sequence encodes CASSQGGSSGNTIYF.

As regards this clonotype: With a much larger clone just one base away, this may be a read error. The CDR3 here is CASSIGGDTQYF. DNA of the CDR3: TGTGCCAGTAGTATTGGGGGAGATACGCAGTATTTT. This chain joins TRBV19 and TRBJ2-3, with D tentatively TRBD1 or TRBD2 (5 bases each). This CDR3 has 12 amino acids. The germline V gene encodes CDR1 LNHDA and CDR2 SQIVND (reference sequence). V gave up 3 bases and J gave up 5 bases, with 6 bases separating them.

In this sample, this clonotype turned up many times. CDR3 nucleotides: TGTGCCATCAGTGATACTCTCGGCTACACCTTC. As protein: CAISDTLGYTF. The chain combines TRBV10-3 with TRBJ1-2; D not resolved. The CDR3 covers 11 residues. Germline loops: CDR1 ENHRY, CDR2 SYGVKD. With 3 bases removed from V and 8 bases from J, the gap between germline ends came to 7 bases.

A note on this clonotype: Relative to the germline gene, one junction end is altered; a read error may explain this. The rearrangement links TRBV7-2 to TRBJ1-4, with D unresolved. CDR1 is SGHTA and CDR2 is FQGNSA in the germline V gene. This CDR3 comprises 13 residues. DNA for the CDR3: TGCGCCAGCAGCCAAGATGGCTTTGAAAAACTGTTTTTT. It is translated as CASSQDGFEKLFF.

This clonotype was recorded a few times. The chain has TRBV7-6 and TRBJ2-3; 9 bases are shared with TRBD1. From germline, CDR1 is SGHVS and CDR2 FNYEAQ. The CDR3 is made up of 16 amino acids. Trimming at V came to 5 bases and at J to 4 bases, leaving 10 bases not matched to a gene. Written as DNA, the CDR3 is TGTGCCAGCAGCGCCACGGGACAGGGAGCTGCAGATACGCAGTATTTT. Translating it yields CASSATGQGAADTQYF.

This chain uses TRBV2 with TRBJ2-1; D is undetermined. The length of the CDR3 is 15 residues. Germline V gene lookup returns CDR1 SNHLY and CDR2 FYNNEI. V was clipped by 2 bases and J by 4 bases, with 12 bases between them. The CDR3, as DNA: TGTGCCAGCAGTGAAAGTTTGGCCGGTTACAATGAGCAGTTCTTC. As protein: CASSESLAGYNEQFF.

V gene TRBV20-1 combines with J gene TRBJ2-3, with D perhaps matching TRBD1 or TRBD2 (5 bases each). The V gene's germline CDR1 is DFQATT and CDR2 SNEGSKA (reference sequence). V dropped 6 bases and J dropped 6 bases, with 19 bases sitting between them. This CDR3 region has 14 residues. CDR3 loop: CSALDRGLADTQYF. In DNA, the CDR3 is TGCAGTGCCCTCGACAGAGGGTTGGCGGATACGCAGTATTTT.

The rearrangement joins TRBV4-3 to TRBJ1-5; D may be TRBD1 (5 bases). This CDR3 is built from 16 residues. Germline V gene sequence: CDR1 LGHNA, CDR2 YSLEER. V lost 0 bases, J lost 2 bases, and 11 bases lay in between. CDR3 in DNA: TGCGCCAGCAGCCAAGAATCCGGGGCCGGCAATCAGCCCCAGCATTTT. Protein sequence: CASSQESGAGNQPQHF.

As to this clonotype: This likely comes from a read error, as the CDR3 has no conserved phenylalanine or tryptophan at its end. V and J are TRBV2 and TRBJ1-6; no definite D call. With 7 bases removed from V and 7 bases from J, the gap between germline ends came to 11 bases. Germline V CDR1 and CDR2: SNHLY, FYNNEI. The CDR3 is made up of 13 amino acids. CDR3 loop: CASTRQLNSPLHL. CDR3 bases: TGTGCCAGCACTAGGCAGTTAAATTCACCCCTCCACCTT.

V is TRBV11-2 and J is TRBJ2-1; possible D gene TRBD2, 5 bases. Trimming left V 5 bases short and J 0 bases short, with 8 bases between. Germline CDR1 reads SGHAT; CDR2 reads FQNNGV. The CDR3 covers 14 residues. CDR3 in amino acids: CASSTDSSYNEQFF. CDR3 sequence (DNA): TGTGCCAGCAGCACGGACTCCTCCTACAATGAGCAGTTCTTC. Supplemented by reference TRBV11-2 and TRBJ2-1, the full variable domain reads EAGVAQSPRYKIIEKRQSVAFWCNPISGHATLYWYQQILGQGPKLLIQFQNNGVVDDSQLPKDRFSAERLKGVDSTLKIQPAKLEDSAVYLCASSTDSSYNEQFFGPGTRLTVL.

This clonotype was counted a few times. The chain uses TRBV11-2 and TRBJ1-2, with 8 bases identical to TRBD1. The J segment lost 4 bases and the V segment lost 0 bases, leaving 7 bases of the junction unmatched. The CDR3 contains 16 residues. Germline CDR1 and CDR2: SGHAT and FQNNGV. CDR3 protein: CASSLDQGALGYGYTF. The CDR3 region has the DNA TGTGCCAGCAGCTTAGATCAGGGGGCGCTCGGCTATGGCTACACCTTC.

This clonotype was counted at least ten times. V gene TRBV15 combines with J gene TRBJ2-7; the D gene is possibly TRBD2 (6 bases). The CDR3 runs to 14 residues. Trimming left V 6 bases short and J 3 bases short, with 15 bases between. CDR1 and CDR2 from the germline V gene are LNHNV and YYDKDF (reference sequence). The chain's CDR3 is CATSFGRGIYEQYF. In DNA form, the CDR3 reads TGTGCCACCAGTTTCGGACGGGGGATCTACGAGCAGTACTTC.

The chain employs TRBV30 and TRBJ2-3, with TRBD2 matching over 8 bases. CDR3 length equals 14 residues. The V and J ends lost 5 bases and 2 bases, in that order; junction bases with no gene match: 6. CDR1 and CDR2 (germline): GTSNPN, SVGIG (reference sequence). In DNA form, the CDR3 reads TGTGCCTGGGGGATCGGGGGGGACACAGATACGCAGTATTTT. Encoded protein: CAWGIGGDTDTQYF.

This rearrangement joins TRBV11-2 to TRBJ2-5; 7 bases line up with TRBD2. Per germline, CDR1 SGHAT and CDR2 FQNNGV. The CDR3 extends over 14 amino acids. Trimming cost V 5 bases and J 1 base; bases outside gene matches: 4. CDR3 loop: CASSGGLFQETQYF. As DNA, the CDR3 is TGTGCCAGCAGCGGGGGACTATTCCAAGAGACCCAGTACTTC.

The chain links TRBV19 to TRBJ2-5; 11 positions agree with TRBD2. V was pared by 4 bases and J by 4 bases, with 8 bases of the junction left unmatched. The CDR3 length is 16 residues. Per germline, CDR1 LNHDA and CDR2 SQIVND (reference sequence). Here the CDR3 reads CASSKGSGGASETQYF. CDR3 nucleotides: TGTGCCAGTAGTAAAGGTAGCGGGGGGGCCTCAGAGACCCAGTACTTC. The whole variable domain, filled in from reference TRBV19 and TRBJ2-5, reads DGGITQSPKYLFRKEGQNVTLSCEQNLNHDAMYWYRQDPGQGLRLIYYSQIVNDFQKGDIAEGYSVSREKKESFPLTVTSAQKNPTAFYLCASSKGSGGASETQYFGPGTRLLVL.

A few counts support this clonotype. The chain has TRBV6-1 and TRBJ1-3; D gene ambiguous. The germline V and J ends were trimmed by 6 bases and 0 bases, with 12 bases remaining between them. Germline lookup yields CDR1 MNHNS and CDR2 SASEGT. This CDR3 region has 15 residues. The CDR3 DNA sequence: TGTGCCAGCAGGGTCACAGTTCACTCTGGAAACACCATATATTTT. Protein: CASRVTVHSGNTIYF.

This sequence joins TRBV24-1 and TRBJ2-1; 8 nucleotides align to TRBD1. This CDR3 is 17 amino acids long. In germline, CDR1 is KGHDR, CDR2 SFDVKD. The V and J ends lost 4 bases and 7 bases, in that order; junction bases with no gene match: 14. In nucleotides, the CDR3 is TGTGCCACCAGTGACCCTACCCCGGGACAGGAGAGGAATGAGCAGTTCTTC. It yields the protein CATSDPTPGQERNEQFF.

Concerning this clonotype: A much more abundant neighbour one base away suggests this may be a read error. The V gene is TRBV20-1, the J gene TRBJ2-7; possible D gene TRBD2, 7 bases. CDR1 and CDR2 (germline): DFQATT, SNEGSKA (reference sequence). The CDR3 length is 16 residues. Deletions cut 1 base from V and 0 bases from J, with 16 bases between. The CDR3 region is CSARGRSGGSSYEQYF. CDR3 nucleotide sequence: TGCAGTGCTAGAGGTCGTTCGGGGGGCAGCTCCTACGAGCAGTACTTC.

This chain links TRBV11-2 with TRBJ1-1, with 7 bases that match TRBD1. This CDR3 is built from 16 residues. Germline assignment: CDR1 SGHAT and CDR2 FQNNGV. Unmatched junction bases numbered 4, after V lost 0 bases and J lost 0 bases. The CDR3: CASSLEAGGLNTEAFF. CDR3 coding DNA: TGTGCCAGCAGCTTAGAGGCAGGGGGTTTGAACACTGAAGCTTTCTTT.

This clonotype was detected many times. J is TRBJ1-2 and V is TRBV20-1; 8 nucleotides match TRBD1. The length of the CDR3 is 14 residues. V gave up 6 bases and J gave up 2 bases; unmatched junction bases: 8. Germline values: CDR1 DFQATT, CDR2 SNEGSKA (reference sequence). DNA of the CDR3: TGCAGTGCCACGACAGGGGCTGACAACTATGGCTACACCTTC. This codes for CSATTGADNYGYTF.

The chain employs TRBV5-4 and TRBJ2-3, with 10 bases that match TRBD2. The CDR3 totals 18 residues. Germline CDR1 reads SGHNT; CDR2 reads YYREEE (reference sequence). The J segment lost 3 bases and the V segment lost 3 bases, leaving 13 bases of the junction unmatched. In DNA, the CDR3 is TGTGCCAGCAGCTGGAGGGCGCTAGCGGGGGCTAGTACAGATACGCAGTATTTT. Protein sequence: CASSWRALAGASTDTQYF. Looking up the rest from reference TRBV5-4 and TRBJ2-3 gives the full variable domain: ETGVTQSPTHLIKTRGQQVTLRCSSQSGHNTVSWYQQALGQGPQFIFQYYREEENGRGNFPPRFSGLQFPNYSSELNVNALELDDSALYLCASSWRALAGASTDTQYFGPGTRLTVL.